This note documents a single T cell receptor beta chain sequence. Its target is not known. This sample was taken from a study of cytomegalovirus exposure and HLA in healthy donors. Overall study: The 500 to 850 first-cohort repertoires and the roughly 120 validation repertoires shared the same platform, a later analysis reported.

Study-wide results and limits: The classifier was said to identify cytomegalovirus status with high specificity and sensitivity. Researchers counted around 150 TCR beta chains as cytomegalovirus-associated.

Produced via immunoSEQ multiplex PCR; TCRdb's table is partial and in-frame only. Seen here are approximately 88,000 clones, roughly 80% observed once, and the top ten hold 12%. The material sequenced was PBMCs. This sequence originates from a woman in her late teens or twenties in good health and CMV-seropositive.

The CDR3 here is CASSRTSGLNTGELFF. The CDR3 coding sequence is TGTGCCAGCAGCCGCACTAGCGGGCTTAACACCGGGGAGCTGTTTTTT. The rearrangement uses TRBV7-8 and TRBJ2-2; 9 bases line up with TRBD2. After removal of 5 bases from V and 2 bases from J, the junction contained 6 bases not matched to a gene. This CDR3 region has 16 residues. Germline lookup yields CDR1 SGHVS and CDR2 FQNEAQ.